The entry below gives a single TCR beta chain sequence along with its context. Its antigen is not known. Selected positively for CCR7 and CD45RO-negative, naive CD8 cells excluded terminally differentiated effector memory CD45RA+ cells. The V and J ends lost 1 base and 4 bases, in that order; junction bases with no gene match: 2. Germline lookup yields CDR1 MGHRA and CDR2 YSYEKL. The CDR3 contains 16 residues. This sample is part of a study of shared clonotypes between healthy human individuals. Overall study findings and caveats: Memory subsets had estimated richness that was generally smaller than that of naive subsets. When compared with the clonotypes that were shared by all four sorted-subset donors, the non-shared clonotypes turned out to have lower generation probabilities.

Genomic DNA from each subset was divided evenly over several immunoSEQ plates. For sorted subsets, about 190 ng DNA per replicate equaled 30,000 or so T cell genomes. Sequencing used immunoSEQ multiplex PCR; TCRdb keeps in-frame clones, though not all of them. The sample holds around 2.1 million clones; under 95% are singletons and the top ten take under 2%. The sequenced sample consisted of naive CD8+ T cells from PBMCs. This receptor was identified in a man aged 18 to 29 in good health. Some clones in this sample may be carry-over from other donors' samples. The V call is TRBV4-1, the J call TRBJ2-1; 12 bases map to TRBD2. The CDR3 nucleotides read TGCGCCAGCAGCCAAGCTCTAGCGGGAGGGTACAATGAGCAGTTCTTC. It is translated as CASSQALAGGYNEQFF.